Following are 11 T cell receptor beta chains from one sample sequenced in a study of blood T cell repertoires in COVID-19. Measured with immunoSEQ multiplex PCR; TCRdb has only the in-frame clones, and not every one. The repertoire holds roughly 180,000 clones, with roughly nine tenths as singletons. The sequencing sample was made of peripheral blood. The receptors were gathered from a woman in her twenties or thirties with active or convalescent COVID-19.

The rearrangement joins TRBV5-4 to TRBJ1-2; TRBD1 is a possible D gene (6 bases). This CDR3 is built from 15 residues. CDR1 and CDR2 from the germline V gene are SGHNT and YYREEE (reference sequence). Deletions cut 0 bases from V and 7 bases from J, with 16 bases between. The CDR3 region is CASSLDGGGASGYTF. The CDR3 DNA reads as TGTGCCAGCAGCTTGGATGGTGGGGGGGCGAGTGGCTACACCTTC.

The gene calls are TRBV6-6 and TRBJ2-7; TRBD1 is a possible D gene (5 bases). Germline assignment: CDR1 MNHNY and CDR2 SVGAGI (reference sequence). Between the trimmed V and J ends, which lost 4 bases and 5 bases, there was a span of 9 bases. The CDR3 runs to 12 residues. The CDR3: CASSFDSNEQYF. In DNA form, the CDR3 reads TGTGCCAGCAGTTTCGACAGTAACGAGCAGTACTTC.

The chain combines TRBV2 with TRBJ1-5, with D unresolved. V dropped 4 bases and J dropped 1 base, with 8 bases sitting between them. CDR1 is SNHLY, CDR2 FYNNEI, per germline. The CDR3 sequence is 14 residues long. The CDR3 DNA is TGTGCCAGCAGTGTAGAGGTCAGCAATCAGCCCCAGCATTTT. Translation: CASSVEVSNQPQHF.

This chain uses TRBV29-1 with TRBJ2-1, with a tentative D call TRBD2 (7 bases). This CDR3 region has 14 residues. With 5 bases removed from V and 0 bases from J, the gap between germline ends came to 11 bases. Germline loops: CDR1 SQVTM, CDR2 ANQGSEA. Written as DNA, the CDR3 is TGCAGCGTTCAAGGGGGGGGCTCCTACAATGAGCAGTTCTTC. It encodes CSVQGGGSYNEQFF.

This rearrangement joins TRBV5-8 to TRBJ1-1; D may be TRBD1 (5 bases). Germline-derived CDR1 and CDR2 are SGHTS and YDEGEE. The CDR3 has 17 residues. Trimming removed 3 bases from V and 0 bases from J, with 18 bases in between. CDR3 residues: CASSWGYSADMNTEAFF. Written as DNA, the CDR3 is TGTGCCAGCAGCTGGGGTTATAGTGCGGACATGAACACTGAAGCTTTCTTT.

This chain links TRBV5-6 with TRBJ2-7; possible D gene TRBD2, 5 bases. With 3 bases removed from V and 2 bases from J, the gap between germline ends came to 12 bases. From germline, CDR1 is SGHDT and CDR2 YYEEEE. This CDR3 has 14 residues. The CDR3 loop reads CASSWNSVAYEQYF. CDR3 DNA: TGTGCCAGCAGCTGGAATAGCGTTGCCTACGAGCAGTACTTC.

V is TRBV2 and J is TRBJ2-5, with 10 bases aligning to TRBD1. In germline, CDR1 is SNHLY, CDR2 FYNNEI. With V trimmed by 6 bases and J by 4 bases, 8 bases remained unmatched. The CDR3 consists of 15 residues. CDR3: CASSPNGQGGETQYF. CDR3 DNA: TGTGCCAGCAGCCCTAATGGACAGGGGGGAGAGACCCAGTACTTC.

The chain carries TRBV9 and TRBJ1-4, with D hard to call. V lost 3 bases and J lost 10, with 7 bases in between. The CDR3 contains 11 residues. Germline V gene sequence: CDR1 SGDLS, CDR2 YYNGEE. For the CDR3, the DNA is TGTGCCAGCAGCGGGGGAGGAAAACTGTTTTTT. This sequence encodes CASSGGGKLFF.

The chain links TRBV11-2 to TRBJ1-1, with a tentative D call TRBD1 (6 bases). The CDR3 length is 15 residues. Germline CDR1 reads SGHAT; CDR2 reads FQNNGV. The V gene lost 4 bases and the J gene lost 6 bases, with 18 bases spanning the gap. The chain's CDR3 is CASSYPGTPGSEAFF. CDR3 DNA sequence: TGTGCCAGCAGCTACCCGGGGACACCGGGCTCTGAAGCTTTCTTT.

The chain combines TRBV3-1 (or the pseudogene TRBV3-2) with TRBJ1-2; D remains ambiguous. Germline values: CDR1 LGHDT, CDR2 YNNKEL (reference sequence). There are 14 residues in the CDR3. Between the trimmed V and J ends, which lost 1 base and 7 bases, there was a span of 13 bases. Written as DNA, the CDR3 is TGTGCCAGCAGCCAAGCACGAGGGCTGCCTGGCTACACCTTC. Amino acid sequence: CASSQARGLPGYTF.

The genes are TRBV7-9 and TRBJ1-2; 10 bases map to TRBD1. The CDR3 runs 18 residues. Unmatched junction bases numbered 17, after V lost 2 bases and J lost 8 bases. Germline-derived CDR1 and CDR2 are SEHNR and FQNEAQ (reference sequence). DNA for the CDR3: TGTGCCAGCAGCTTACAGACAGGGGGCGGTGCCCACCGGAGAGGCTACACCTTC. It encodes CASSLQTGGGAHRRGYTF.